This entry is about one T cell receptor beta chain. This beta chain is an unintended read in a library built for alpha chains; its size means little. The data stem from a study of spatial heterogeneity in lung cancer. Every molecule of TCR cDNA had its own unique molecular identifier. TCRdb ran MiXCR on the 5' RACE reads and lists one entry per CDR3 protein. The sample shows about 11,000 distinct CDR3 sequences, less than 4.5% of them seen only once. Germline lookup yields CDR1 ENHRY and CDR2 SYGVKD. This CDR3 region has 16 residues. J was trimmed by 4 bases and V by 7 bases; bases with no gene match: 10. Time point specified: sample taken at primary tumor resection. Whole RNA was taken from tumor, nontumor lung or frozen PBMC; it was then sequenced unsorted. There were 70 to 80 donors, all of them untreated patients with early-stage non-small cell lung cancer.

V usage is TRBV10-3 and J usage is TRBJ2-2; 9 nucleotides line up with TRBD1. The sequencing used PBMCs, collected at surgery. This TCR was recovered from a female donor with early-stage non-small cell lung cancer. As DNA, the CDR3 is TGTGCCATCACCCCGGGACAGGGATCGTTCACCGGGGAGCTGTTTTTT. Encoded protein: CAITPGQGSFTGELFF.